These 12 T cell receptor beta chains were sequenced from one sample in a study of T cell repertoires in cytomegalovirus infection. Their cognate antigens are unknown. A single record per CDR3 protein comes from TCRdb applying MiXCR to the reads. The sample contains 600,000 to 700,000 distinct CDR3 sequences, roughly 33% of which appear only once. The material was cultured PBMCs, obtained from culture after CMV antigen stimulation. All receptors come from a human donor in good health (CMV status not recorded). Some clones in this sample may be carry-over from other donors' samples.

V usage is TRBV7-6 and J usage is TRBJ2-1; TRBD2 agrees at 12 bases. With V trimmed by 5 bases and J by 10 bases, 18 bases remained unmatched. The CDR3 consists of 18 residues. CDR1 is SGHVS, CDR2 FNYEAQ, per germline. CDR3: CASSNLAGGDWGRNEQFF. DNA of the CDR3: TGTGCCAGCAGCAACCTAGCGGGAGGGGATTGGGGGCGAAACGAGCAGTTCTTC.

The J gene is TRBJ2-3, the V gene TRBV27, with 7 bases aligning to TRBD2. The V gene's germline CDR1 is MNHEY and CDR2 SMNVEV (reference sequence). V lost 6 bases to trimming and J lost 3 bases; unmatched junction nucleotides: 12. CDR3 length: 16 residues. The CDR3 nucleotides read TGTGCCAGCAGCCAAATAGCGGGCGGGAGAACAGATACGCAGTATTTT. Residues: CASSQIAGGRTDTQYF.

This clonotype has just a few counts. J is TRBJ2-5 and V is TRBV20-1, with D unclear. The CDR3 runs to 12 residues. Trimming cost V 1 base and J 5 bases, with 8 bases left between them. Germline V gives CDR1 DFQATT, CDR2 SNEGSKA (reference sequence). The CDR3 reads CSARGYPETQYF. The CDR3, as DNA: TGCAGTGCTAGAGGCTATCCGGAGACCCAGTACTTC.

V and J are TRBV12-3 or TRBV12-4 and TRBJ1-5, with 11 nucleotides matching TRBD1. V lost 5 bases, J lost 5 bases, and 2 bases stayed unmatched. The CDR3 is 14 residues long. CDR3 nucleotides: TGTGCCAGCAGTAGGGACAGGGGGTATCAGCCCCAGCATTTT. Its protein is CASSRDRGYQPQHF.

This clonotype was recorded a few times. The rearrangement links TRBV6-5 to TRBJ2-5; D is ambiguous. This CDR3 has 14 residues. The germline V gene encodes CDR1 MNHEY and CDR2 SVGAGI. Trimming pared 4 bases from V and 2 bases from J, leaving 11 bases between. CDR3 loop: CASSSNLEQETQYF. In DNA form, the CDR3 reads TGTGCCAGCAGTTCGAATTTAGAACAAGAGACCCAGTACTTC.

The chain links TRBV6-1 to TRBJ2-5; the D gene is possibly TRBD1 (5 bases). Trimming pared 2 bases from V and 7 bases from J, leaving 26 bases between. The CDR3 loop spans 18 amino acids. Germline CDR1 is MNHNS and CDR2 is SASEGT. The CDR3 region has the DNA TGTGCCAGCAGTGAAAGGGGCTCCGCCGGCGGAAGTCTGAGGACCCAGTACTTC. It encodes CASSERGSAGGSLRTQYF.

The V and J genes are TRBV5-4 and TRBJ1-1; D call uncertain. The CDR3 is 15 amino acids. Trimming stripped 0 bases from V and 4 bases from J, with 13 bases between. CDR1 and CDR2 (germline): SGHNT, YYREEE (reference sequence). The CDR3 bases are TGTGCCAGCAGCTTGGACGTTAATTCGGTCACTGAAGCTTTCTTT. Its translation: CASSLDVNSVTEAFF.

This clonotype has only a few counts. The V call is TRBV7-8, the J call TRBJ2-5; 11 bases map to TRBD2. The CDR3 is 16 amino acids. With V trimmed by 5 bases and J by 1 base, 6 bases remained unmatched. Germline assignment: CDR1 SGHVS and CDR2 FQNEAQ. The CDR3 bases are TGTGCCAGCAGCGAACTAGCGGGGGCCTTCCAAGAGACCCAGTACTTC. Translation gives CASSELAGAFQETQYF.

V usage is TRBV4-1 and J usage is TRBJ2-1, with D tentatively TRBD2 (6 bases). The CDR3 totals 17 residues. Looked up from germline, CDR1 is MGHRA and CDR2 is YSYEKL. V gave up 1 base and J gave up 4 bases, with 17 bases separating them. CDR3 coding DNA: TGCGCCAGCAGCCAAGTATCTGCGGGGTTCACATACAATGAGCAGTTCTTC. It translates to CASSQVSAGFTYNEQFF.

The J gene is TRBJ2-1, the V gene TRBV7-2; 14 bases fit TRBD2. The CDR3 runs 20 residues. V gave up 1 base and J gave up 0 bases; unmatched junction bases: 8. Germline CDR1 SGHTA, CDR2 FQGNSA. This CDR3 is CASSLVGTSGGPSSYNEQFF. The CDR3 region has the DNA TGTGCCAGCAGCTTAGTTGGGACTAGCGGGGGCCCAAGCTCCTACAATGAGCAGTTCTTC.

V is TRBV19 and J is TRBJ2-5, with a weak D call TRBD1 (5 bases). V was clipped by 7 bases and J by 5 bases, with 17 bases between them. CDR1 and CDR2 (germline): LNHDA, SQIVND (reference sequence). This CDR3 is built from 14 residues. The CDR3 nucleotides read TGTGCCAGTACAGACTCGGCAGGGCGGGAGACCCAGTACTTC. Its translation: CASTDSAGRETQYF. Supplemented by reference TRBV19 and TRBJ2-5, the full variable domain reads DGGITQSPKYLFRKEGQNVTLSCEQNLNHDAMYWYRQDPGQGLRLIYYSQIVNDFQKGDIAEGYSVSREKKESFPLTVTSAQKNPTAFYLCASTDSAGRETQYFGPGTRLLVL.

The CDR3 is CASSQVHGGGISDEQFF. CDR3 coding DNA: TGCGCCAGCAGCCAAGTTCATGGCGGGGGAATTTCGGATGAGCAGTTCTTC. The J gene is TRBJ2-1, the V gene TRBV4-1, with 7 nucleotides matching TRBD2. Germline CDR1 and CDR2: MGHRA and YSYEKL. Trimming took 1 base from V and 8 from J; bases not matched to a gene: 14. CDR3 length: 17 amino acids.